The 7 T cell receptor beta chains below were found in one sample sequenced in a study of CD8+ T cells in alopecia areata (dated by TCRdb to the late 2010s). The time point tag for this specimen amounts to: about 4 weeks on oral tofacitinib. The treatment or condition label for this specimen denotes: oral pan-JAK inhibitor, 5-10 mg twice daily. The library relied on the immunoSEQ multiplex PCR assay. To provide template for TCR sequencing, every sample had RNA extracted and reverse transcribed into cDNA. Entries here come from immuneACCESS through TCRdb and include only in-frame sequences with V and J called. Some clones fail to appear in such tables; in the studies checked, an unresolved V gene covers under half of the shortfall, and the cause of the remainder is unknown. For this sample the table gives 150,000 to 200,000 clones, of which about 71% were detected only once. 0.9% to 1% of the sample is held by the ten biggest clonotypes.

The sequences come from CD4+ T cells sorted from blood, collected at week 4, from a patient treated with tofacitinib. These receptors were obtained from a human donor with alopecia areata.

CDR3 DNA sequence: TGTGCCAGCAGCCATTGGGCCATCTCCGGGGAGACCCAGTACTTC. Translating gives CASSHWAISGETQYF. V usage is TRBV14 and J usage is TRBJ2-5; D is undetermined. This CDR3 region has 15 residues. V was clipped by 3 bases and J by 5 bases, with 16 bases between them. Germline V gene lookup returns CDR1 SGHDN and CDR2 FVKESK.

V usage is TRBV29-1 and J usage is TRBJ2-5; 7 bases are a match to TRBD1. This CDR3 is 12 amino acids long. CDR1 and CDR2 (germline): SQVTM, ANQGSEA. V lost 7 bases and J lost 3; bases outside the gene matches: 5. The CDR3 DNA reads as TGCAGCGACCAGACAGGGAAAGAGACCCAGTACTTC. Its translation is CSDQTGKETQYF. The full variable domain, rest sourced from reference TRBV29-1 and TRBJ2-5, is SAVISQKPSRDICQRGTSLTIQCQVDSQVTMMFWYRQQPGQSLTLIATANQGSEATYESGFVIDKFPISRPNLTFSTLTVSNMSPEDSSIYLCSDQTGKETQYFGPGTRLLVL.

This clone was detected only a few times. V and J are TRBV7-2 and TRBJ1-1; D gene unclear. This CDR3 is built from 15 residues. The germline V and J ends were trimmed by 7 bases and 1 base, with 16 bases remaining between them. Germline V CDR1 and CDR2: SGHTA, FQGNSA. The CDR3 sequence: CASKIGALANTEAFF. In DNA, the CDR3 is TGTGCCAGCAAAATTGGCGCGTTAGCGAACACTGAAGCTTTCTTT.

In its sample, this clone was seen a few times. CDR3 DNA sequence: TGTGCCAGCAGCTCGACCGGGACAGGGTATCCTCACTATGGCTACACCTTC. Its protein is CASSSTGTGYPHYGYTF. The chain couples TRBV5-6 to TRBJ1-2; TRBD1 aligns across 9 bases. V lost 3 bases and J lost 3; bases outside the gene matches: 12. This CDR3 has 17 amino acids. Germline assignment: CDR1 SGHDT and CDR2 YYEEEE. Complete variable domain (other parts from reference TRBV5-6 and TRBJ1-2): DAGVTQSPTHLIKTRGQQVTLRCSPKSGHDTVSWYQQALGQGPQFIFQYYEEEERQRGNFPDRFSGHQFPNYSSELNVNALLLGDSALYLCASSSTGTGYPHYGYTFGSGTRLTVV.

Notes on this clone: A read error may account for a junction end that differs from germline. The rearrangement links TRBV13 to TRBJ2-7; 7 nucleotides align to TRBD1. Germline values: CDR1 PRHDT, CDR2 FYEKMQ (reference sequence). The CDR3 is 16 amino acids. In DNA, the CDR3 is TGCGCCAGCAGCCAATTGACAGGGCCCTCCTCCTACGAGCAGTACTTC. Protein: CASSQLTGPSSYEQYF.

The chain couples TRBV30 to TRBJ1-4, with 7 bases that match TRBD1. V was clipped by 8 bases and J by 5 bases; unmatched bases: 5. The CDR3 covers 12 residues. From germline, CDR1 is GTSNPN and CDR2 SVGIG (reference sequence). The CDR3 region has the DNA TGTGCCCGGACAGGCCAAAATGAAAAACTGTTTTTT. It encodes CARTGQNEKLFF.

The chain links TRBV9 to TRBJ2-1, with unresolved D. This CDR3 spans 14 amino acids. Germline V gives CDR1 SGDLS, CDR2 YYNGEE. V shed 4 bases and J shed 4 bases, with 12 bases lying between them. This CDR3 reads CASSHSVVYNEQFF. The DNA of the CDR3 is TGTGCCAGCAGCCACTCGGTGGTTTACAATGAGCAGTTCTTC.